This T cell receptor (beta chain) was identified in a study of T-cell memory formation after mild COVID-19. Overall study findings and caveats: Memory cells collected pre-infection included some clones that later responded, suggesting cross-reactive memory joined. A balance of CD4 and CD8 characterized clones contracting day 15 to 85, whereas later expanders leaned CD4+. Shrinking CD4+ clones were chiefly CM and EM; CD8+ ones were chiefly EMRA.

Libraries for TCRalpha and TCRbeta carried sample barcodes and unique molecular identifiers via 5'RACE. Each CDR3 protein is one row after TCRdb ran MiXCR on the 5' RACE reads. The sample contains hundreds of thousands of distinct CDR3 sequences, approximately 27% of which appear only once. The CDR3 is made up of 14 amino acids. Germline values: CDR1 DFQATT, CDR2 SNEGSKA (reference sequence). The V end lost 5 bases, the J end lost 0 bases, and 11 bases lay between the germline ends. There are a few counts of this clonotype. The target antigen is unknown. The clonotype comes from an adult woman who had mild COVID-19 (a few samples of this study predate the infection). Cell type and time point are not known. The sample comprised PBMCs or a T cell subset sorted from them (not recorded which). The chain recombines TRBV20-1 with TRBJ2-1; possible D gene TRBD2, 6 bases. The CDR3 DNA is TGCAGTGCTGGTAGCGGAAGCTCCTACAATGAGCAGTTCTTC. Residues: CSAGSGSSYNEQFF.